These 3 T cell receptor beta chains originate from one sample sequenced in a study of CD8+CD57+ T cells in acquired aplastic anemia. Before being chosen for sequencing, patients had shown CD8+CD57+ cell expansion by flow cytometry. Investigators profiled TCR beta VDJ and CDR3 from genomic DNA template. MiXCR, run by TCRdb on the reads, gives a single entry per CDR3 protein. The data show under 200,000 distinct CDR3 sequences, around half seen once. The sequenced material came from sorted CD4+, CD8+, or CD8+CD57+ T cells (not recorded which) from PBMCs. The origin of the receptors is a human donor with aplastic anemia.

This chain uses TRBV11-1 with TRBJ1-6; TRBD1 agrees at 8 bases. V dropped 4 bases and J dropped 10; count of bases not matched to a gene: 12. The CDR3 contains 16 residues. CDR1 is SGHAT, CDR2 FQDESV, per germline (reference sequence). CDR3 protein: CASSSRRGQGGSPLHF. CDR3 coding DNA: TGTGCCAGCAGCTCCCGCCGCGGACAGGGAGGGTCACCCCTCCACTTT.

Ten or more counts support this clonotype. J is TRBJ2-2 and V is TRBV9, with 12 bases fitting TRBD2. CDR3 size: 17 residues. CDR1 and CDR2 (germline): SGDLS, YYNGEE. The ends lost 3 bases at V and 1 base at J; junction bases unmatched: 4. The CDR3 nucleotides read TGTGCCAGCAGCGCTAGCGGGGGGGGAGGGAACACCGGGGAGCTGTTTTTT. Translation gives CASSASGGGGNTGELFF.

The chain has TRBV15 and TRBJ1-1; tentatively, D is TRBD1 (6 bases). Trimming removed 0 bases at V and 12 bases at J, with 14 bases between. The CDR3 sequence is 13 residues long. The germline V gene encodes CDR1 LNHNV and CDR2 YYDKDF (reference sequence). The CDR3 DNA sequence: TGTGCCACCAGCAGAGATTCGGGGGCACGAACTTTCTTT. Protein sequence: CATSRDSGARTFF. Full variable domain (remainder filled in from reference TRBV15 and TRBJ1-1): DAMVIQNPRYQVTQFGKPVTLSCSQTLNHNVMYWYQQKSSQAPKLLFHYYDKDFNNEADTPDNFQSRRPNTSFCFLDIRSPGLGDTAMYLCATSRDSGARTFFGQGTRLTVV.